Below, 6 T cell receptor beta chains from the same sample are listed, as sequenced in a study of T-cell reconstitution after alpha-beta-depleted transplantation in children. Preparation of the TCRbeta library used unique molecular identifiers. TCRdb ran MiXCR on the PCR reads and lists one entry per CDR3 protein. There are 450,000 to 550,000 distinct CDR3 sequences in the sample; 11% occur only once, and around 13% lies in the top ten. The sequences come from PBMCs, mostly from graft donor cells, collected 180 days after TCRalphabeta/CD19-depleted stem cell transplant. The receptors shown here come from a female patient under 10 years old who had a stem cell transplant for aplastic anemia, so the T cells may come from the graft donor.

This clonotype showed up just a few times. V usage is TRBV6-5 and J usage is TRBJ1-1, with unresolved D. From germline, CDR1 is MNHEY and CDR2 SVGAGI. The CDR3 has 13 amino acids. V lost 2 bases to trimming and J lost 5 bases, with 9 bases between them. CDR3 amino acids: CASSYRRGTEAFF. The CDR3 region has the DNA TGTGCCAGCAGTTACAGGCGGGGAACTGAAGCTTTCTTT.

The rearrangement links TRBV21-1 to TRBJ1-5. TRBV21-1 is deemed a pseudogene. This CDR3 is 18 amino acids long. The CDR3: CASERGLWMWYSNQPQHF. CDR3 nucleotide sequence: TGTGCCAGTGAAAGAGGCCTTTGGATGTGGTATAGCAATCAGCCCCAGCATTTT.

This clonotype came up a few times. The chain employs TRBV6-2 or TRBV6-3 and TRBJ2-2; 7 bases match TRBD1. V lost 7 bases, J lost 5 bases, and 1 base stayed unmatched. The CDR3 is 12 amino acids. CDR1 and CDR2 from the germline V gene are MNHEY and SVGEGT. DNA of the CDR3: TGTGCCAGCAACAGGGGTACCGGGGAGCTGTTTTTT. Translation: CASNRGTGELFF.

The V and J genes are TRBV12-3 or TRBV12-4 and TRBJ2-1; D not certain. This CDR3 has 16 residues. Trimming pared 0 bases from V and 0 bases from J, leaving 9 bases between. The CDR3 protein is CASSLAPGRSYNEQFF. The CDR3 DNA is TGTGCCAGCAGTTTAGCCCCTGGACGCTCCTACAATGAGCAGTTCTTC.

This clonotype was observed a handful of times. V gene TRBV7-2 combines with J gene TRBJ2-7, with D unclear. V was pared by 1 base and J by 3 bases, with 13 bases between. CDR1 is SGHTA, CDR2 FQGNSA, per germline. The CDR3 is 15 amino acids. The CDR3 DNA is TGTGCCAGCAGCTTAGATTTACGGCAAAACTACGAGCAGTACGTC. Translating it yields CASSLDLRQNYEQYV.

The V gene is TRBV4-1, the J gene TRBJ2-3, with a weak D call TRBD1 (5 bases). Trimming cost V 3 bases and J 4 bases, with 17 bases left between them. This CDR3 spans 16 amino acids. Per the germline V gene, CDR1 is MGHRA and CDR2 is YSYEKL. This CDR3 is CASSQGWGRLADTQYF. In DNA form, the CDR3 reads TGCGCCAGCAGCCAGGGGTGGGGCCGGCTGGCAGATACGCAGTATTTT.